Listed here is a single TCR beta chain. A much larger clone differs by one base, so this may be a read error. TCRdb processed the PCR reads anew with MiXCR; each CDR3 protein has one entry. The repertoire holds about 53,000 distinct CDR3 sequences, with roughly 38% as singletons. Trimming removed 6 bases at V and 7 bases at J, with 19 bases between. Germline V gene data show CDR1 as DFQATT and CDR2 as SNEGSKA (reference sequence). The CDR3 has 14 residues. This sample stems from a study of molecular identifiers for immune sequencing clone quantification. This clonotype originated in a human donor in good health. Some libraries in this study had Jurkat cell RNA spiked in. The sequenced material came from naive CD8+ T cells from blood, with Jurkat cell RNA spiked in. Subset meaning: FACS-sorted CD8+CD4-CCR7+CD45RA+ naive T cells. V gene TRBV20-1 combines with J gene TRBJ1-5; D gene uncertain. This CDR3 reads CSASSRGIKQPQHF. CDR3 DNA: TGCAGTGCCTCCAGTCGGGGAATCAAACAGCCCCAGCATTTT.